Below are 30 T cell receptor beta chains sequenced from a single sample in a study of response to subunit inactivated influenza vaccine listed by TCRdb under 2018. Library generation was performed with RT-PCR. These reads were obtained on an Illumina HiSeq 2500. Starting from the raw public reads, TCRdb applied fastp trimming at Q25, assembled clones with MiXCR and retained in-frame beta chains. CDR3 protein duplicates are merged, each entry listing the most common genes and DNA. The sample profile shows about 620,000 distinct CDR3 sequences; around 11% of them were found once. The ten top clones hold 10% to 13% of the sample. The sequences come from PBMCs from blood, collected on the day of vaccination. The source of these receptors is a man aged 45 to 65 who received an inactivated influenza vaccine. Donor details come from another sample of the same person, matched by shared clones.

The chain couples TRBV12-3 or TRBV12-4 to TRBJ2-1, with D possibly being TRBD1 (6 bases). The CDR3 is 14 residues long. The V end was cut by 2 bases, the J end by 5 bases, with 10 bases between. The CDR3 loop reads CASSLINRDNEQFF. CDR3 DNA: TGTGCCAGCAGTTTAATAAACAGGGACAATGAGCAGTTCTTC.

The V call is TRBV5-1, the J call TRBJ1-3; 9 nucleotides align to TRBD1. V dropped 3 bases and J dropped 2; count of bases not matched to a gene: 3. This CDR3 is 15 amino acids long. CDR1 and CDR2 from the germline V gene are SGHRS and YFSETQ. For the CDR3, the DNA is TGCGCCAGCAGCTGGACAGGGGTGACTGGAAACACCATATATTTT. It yields the protein CASSWTGVTGNTIYF.

This clonotype was recorded many times. The chain carries TRBV7-9 and TRBJ2-4; 9 bases align to TRBD1. The germline gives CDR1 SEHNR, CDR2 FQNEAQ (reference sequence). After removal of 5 bases from V and 6 bases from J, the junction contained 8 bases not matched to a gene. This CDR3 spans 15 amino acids. The DNA of the CDR3 is TGTGCCAGCAGCAACTCCGGGACAGGGACAAACATTCAGTACTTC. This encodes CASSNSGTGTNIQYF.

This rearrangement joins TRBV7-6 to TRBJ2-1, with D tentatively TRBD1 (5 bases). From germline, CDR1 is SGHVS and CDR2 FNYEAQ. Trimming shortened V by 1 base and J by 8 bases, and 18 bases separated the two germline ends. The CDR3 covers 16 residues. The CDR3 protein is CASSLEQAGIVDEQFF. The CDR3 DNA is TGTGCCAGCAGCTTAGAACAGGCCGGAATTGTGGATGAGCAGTTCTTC. The entire variable domain, with the rest obtained from reference TRBV7-6 and TRBJ2-1, is as follows: GAGVSQSPRYKVTKRGQDVALRCDPISGHVSLYWYRQALGQGPEFLTYFNYEAQQDKSGLPNDRFSAERPEGSISTLTIQRTEQRDSAMYRCASSLEQAGIVDEQFFGPGTRLTVL.

This clonotype was detected only a few times. This chain uses TRBV20-1 with TRBJ2-7; tentative D call: TRBD1 (6 bases). CDR1 and CDR2 from the germline V gene are DFQATT and SNEGSKA (reference sequence). V lost 0 bases to trimming and J lost 0 bases, with 12 bases between them. This CDR3 has 15 residues. CDR3 coding DNA: TGCAGTGCTAGAGACGGGACATCTCCCTCCTACGAGCAGTACTTC. This codes for CSARDGTSPSYEQYF.

This clonotype was detected a few times. This chain's CDR3 is CASSLQGASSMNTEAFF. The DNA for the CDR3 is TGTGCCAGCTCACTACAGGGGGCGTCTTCTATGAACACTGAAGCTTTCTTT. V gene TRBV18 combines with J gene TRBJ1-1; TRBD1 agrees at 9 bases. There are 17 residues in the CDR3. Per the germline V gene, CDR1 is KGHSH and CDR2 is LQKENI. J was trimmed by 0 bases and V by 4 bases; bases with no gene match: 9. The variable domain in full, with the rest retrieved from reference TRBV18 and TRBJ1-1, is NAGVMQNPRHLVRRRGQEARLRCSPMKGHSHVYWYRQLPEEGLKFMVYLQKENIIDESGMPKERFSAEFPKEGPSILRIQQVVRGDSAAYFCASSLQGASSMNTEAFFGQGTRLTVV.

The table lists this clonotype with a few counts. The V call is TRBV4-1, the J call TRBJ2-1, with 9 bases identical to TRBD2. The CDR3 has 16 amino acids. V gave up 1 base and J gave up 5 bases; unmatched junction bases: 6. Germline V gives CDR1 MGHRA, CDR2 YSYEKL. CDR3 in DNA: TGCGCCAGCAGCCAAGTGCACAAGCGGGGGGACAATGAGCAGTTCTTC. This codes for CASSQVHKRGDNEQFF.

This clonotype was counted ten times or more. The gene calls are TRBV7-2 and TRBJ2-7; 9 bases fit TRBD1. Germline-derived CDR1 and CDR2 are SGHTA and FQGNSA. This CDR3 comprises 13 residues. The J segment lost 6 bases and the V segment lost 4 bases, leaving 4 bases of the junction unmatched. The CDR3 nucleotides are TGTGCCAGCAGCTGGGGACAGGGAGGCGAGCAGTACTTC. As protein: CASSWGQGGEQYF.

In this sample, this clonotype turned up many times. One end of the junction is discordant with germline, which a read error may explain. The chain uses TRBV7-2 and TRBJ1-3; D call uncertain. Germline V CDR1 and CDR2: SGHTA, FQGNSA. The CDR3 is 14 amino acids. CDR3 nucleotide sequence: TGCGCCAGCAGCTTGGGGAACTCTGGAAACACCATATATTTT. Translation: CASSLGNSGNTIYF. Full variable domain (remainder filled in from reference TRBV7-2 and TRBJ1-3): GAGVSQSPSNKVTEKGKDVELRCDPISGHTALYWYRQSLGQGLEFLIYFQGNSAPDKSGLPSDRFSAERTGGSVSTLTIQRTQQEDSAVYLCASSLGNSGNTIYFGEGSWLTVV.

This clonotype has ten or more counts. V and J are TRBV18 and TRBJ2-5; TRBD2 matches 7 bases. Germline V gene lookup returns CDR1 KGHSH and CDR2 LQKENI. This CDR3 has 17 residues. Trimming took 5 bases from V and 1 from J; bases not matched to a gene: 13. As DNA, the CDR3 is TGTGCCAGCTCAACCGGGACTACCATCAAATCCCAAGAGACCCAGTACTTC. Amino acids: CASSTGTTIKSQETQYF.

This chain joins TRBV5-1 and TRBJ2-7, with 7 bases that match TRBD2. The V segment lost 4 bases and the J segment 3 bases; nucleotides outside the gene matches: 22. CDR3 length equals 19 residues. Germline lookup yields CDR1 SGHRS and CDR2 YFSETQ. The CDR3 is CASSAGFSRRAGINYEQYF. The CDR3 region has the DNA TGCGCCAGCAGCGCGGGATTTAGTAGGCGAGCGGGAATAAACTACGAGCAGTACTTC.

This clonotype was counted only a few times. The chain links TRBV5-5 to TRBJ1-1, with no clear D. This CDR3 contains 13 residues. Trimming removed 4 bases at V and 5 bases at J, with 12 bases between. The germline V gene has CDR1 SGHKS and CDR2 YYEKEE (reference sequence). CDR3 nucleotides: TGTGCCAGCAGCGCAATTGAGGGAACTGAAGCTTTCTTT. Translation gives CASSAIEGTEAFF.

This clonotype was detected many times. The V and J genes are TRBV12-3 or TRBV12-4 and TRBJ2-1; tentatively, D is TRBD1 or TRBD2 (6 bases each). The CDR3 consists of 13 residues. The V end was cut by 6 bases, the J end by 15 bases, with 21 bases between. CDR3 region: CASRGGGLSFRFF. The CDR3 region has the DNA TGTGCCAGCAGGGGGGGCGGGCTTTCGTTTCGGTTCTTC.

This clonotype was counted a few times. The chain links TRBV7-9 to TRBJ2-5, with D hard to call. The CDR3 totals 12 residues. CDR1 is SEHNR, CDR2 FQNEAQ, per germline (reference sequence). The ends were cut back, 3 bases at V and 1 base at J, with 3 bases in the middle. CDR3 region: CASSFFQETQYF. CDR3 DNA: TGTGCCAGCAGCTTCTTCCAAGAGACCCAGTACTTC.

This clonotype was picked up a small number of times. This chain uses TRBV5-1 with TRBJ2-3; D possibly corresponds to TRBD1 (5 bases). This CDR3 spans 15 amino acids. Germline CDR1 and CDR2: SGHRS and YFSETQ. Trimming cost V 0 bases and J 7 bases, with 15 bases left between them. CDR3 sequence: CASSLGGLSTHTQYF. CDR3 nucleotides: TGCGCCAGCAGCTTGGGGGGCCTATCCACCCATACGCAGTATTTT.

The sample holds one count of this clonotype. The genes are TRBV5-1 and TRBJ2-7; 14 bases are a match to TRBD2. Trimming took 5 bases from V and 5 from J; bases not matched to a gene: 9. Germline V lookup: CDR1 SGHRS, CDR2 YFSETQ. There are 16 residues in the CDR3. The CDR3 coding sequence is TGCGCCAGCAGAGTCTCGACTAGCGGGAGGGCAGACGAGCAGTACTTC. It translates to CASRVSTSGRADEQYF.

This chain uses TRBV10-3 with TRBJ1-6; maybe TRBD1 (6 bases). V lost 6 bases to trimming and J lost 9 bases, with 18 bases between them. CDR1 and CDR2 from the germline V gene are ENHRY and SYGVKD. The CDR3 totals 15 residues. CDR3 protein: CAIRGTTGFTSPLHF. Written as DNA, the CDR3 is TGTGCCATCAGGGGCACCACAGGGTTCACTTCACCCCTCCACTTT.

A few counts support this clonotype. The rearrangement links TRBV4-2 to TRBJ2-7; 16 bases fit TRBD2. V dropped 0 bases and J dropped 5; count of bases not matched to a gene: 7. The germline gives CDR1 LGHNA, CDR2 YNFKEQ. The CDR3 spans 18 residues. CDR3 sequence: CASSQEGGLAGGLNEQYF. The DNA of the CDR3 is TGTGCCAGCAGCCAAGAAGGGGGACTAGCGGGAGGGCTCAACGAGCAGTACTTC.

This clonotype has a handful of counts. The rearrangement joins TRBV10-1 to TRBJ2-1, with 7 bases matching TRBD1. V lost 5 bases to trimming and J lost 8 bases; unmatched junction nucleotides: 9. The germline gives CDR1 WNHNN, CDR2 SYGVQD (reference sequence). This CDR3 is built from 14 residues. The CDR3: CASSPGQRHDEQFF. The CDR3, as DNA: TGCGCCAGCAGTCCGGGACAGAGGCACGATGAGCAGTTCTTC.

The CDR3 DNA reads TGTGCCAGCACGGCTAGCGGGGGGACTGAGCAGTTCTTC. It codes for CASTASGGTEQFF. The chain links TRBV27 to TRBJ2-1, with TRBD2 identical over 11 bases. The ends lost 7 bases at V and 9 bases at J; junction bases unmatched: 5. The germline V gene encodes CDR1 MNHEY and CDR2 SMNVEV (reference sequence). The CDR3 length is 13 residues.

In its sample, this clonotype was seen many times. This chain links TRBV5-6 with TRBJ2-7, with TRBD1 matching over 11 bases. CDR1 is SGHDT and CDR2 is YYEEEE in the germline V gene. V gave up 3 bases and J gave up 1 base; unmatched junction bases: 3. This CDR3 spans 15 amino acids. CDR3 nucleotide sequence: TGTGCCAGCAGCTGGGGGACAGGGGGATCCTACGAGCAGTACTTC. Translation: CASSWGTGGSYEQYF.

There are a few counts of this clonotype. This chain uses TRBV12-3 or TRBV12-4 with TRBJ2-1; D tentatively reads TRBD1 or TRBD2 (5 bases each). V lost 7 bases and J 5 bases, leaving 12 bases between the germline ends. This CDR3 contains 13 residues. CDR3 residues: CASTRGSDNEQFF. The CDR3 DNA sequence: TGTGCCAGCACGAGGGGATCCGACAATGAGCAGTTCTTC.

A few counts support this clonotype. The chain recombines TRBV7-9 with TRBJ1-2, with TRBD1 matching over 9 bases. From germline, CDR1 is SEHNR and CDR2 FQNEAQ (reference sequence). The V and J ends lost 5 bases and 13 bases, in that order; junction bases with no gene match: 14. The CDR3 covers 14 residues. CDR3 sequence reads: CASSPSGTGPRPTF. CDR3 bases: TGTGCCAGCAGCCCATCCGGGACAGGGCCAAGGCCCACCTTC.

This clonotype was detected only a few times. The V call is TRBV12-3 or TRBV12-4, the J call TRBJ2-5, with no clear D. V was clipped by 6 bases and J by 2 bases, with 13 bases between them. The length of the CDR3 is 14 residues. The CDR3 loop is CASRLQTSQETQYF. The CDR3 region has the DNA TGTGCCAGCAGACTACAGACAAGTCAAGAGACCCAGTACTTC.

This clonotype was counted only a few times. The J gene is TRBJ2-7, the V gene TRBV10-3; D may be TRBD2 (7 bases). V was trimmed by 6 bases and J by 2 bases, leaving 11 bases between them. The CDR3 spans 13 residues. CDR1 ENHRY and CDR2 SYGVKD come from the germline V gene. CDR3 residues: CAIRTGGTYEQYF. DNA of the CDR3: TGTGCCATCAGGACGGGGGGCACCTACGAGCAGTACTTC.

This clonotype occurred a few times. The rearrangement links TRBV11-2 to TRBJ2-7, with D perhaps matching TRBD1 or TRBD2 (5 bases each). The CDR3 contains 12 residues. V was cut by 1 base and J by 5 bases, with 6 bases left in between. Looked up from germline, CDR1 is SGHAT and CDR2 is FQNNGV. DNA for the CDR3: TGTGCCAGCAGCTTAGGGGACGACGAGCAGTACTTC. Translated: CASSLGDDEQYF.

This clonotype was counted a few times. CDR3 in DNA: TGTGCCACCAGTGATGCCCTAAGGGGAAGGGGCGGGGAGCTGTTTTTT. Encoded protein: CATSDALRGRGGELFF. V gene TRBV24-1 combines with J gene TRBJ2-2, with D possibly matching TRBD1 (5 bases). V lost 3 bases and J 7 bases, leaving 17 bases between the germline ends. The germline V gene has CDR1 KGHDR and CDR2 SFDVKD. The CDR3 totals 16 residues.

The V gene is TRBV5-6, the J gene TRBJ2-1, with 13 bases matching TRBD2. Germline CDR1 and CDR2: SGHDT and YYEEEE. Trimming cost V 5 bases and J 12 bases; bases outside gene matches: 5. This CDR3 has 13 residues. The CDR3 spells CASSVGTSGTQFF. The CDR3 region has the DNA TGTGCCAGCAGTGTAGGGACTAGCGGGACGCAGTTCTTC.

This clonotype was recorded many times. The V gene is TRBV5-1, the J gene TRBJ2-7, with D perhaps matching TRBD1 (8 bases). Germline loops: CDR1 SGHRS, CDR2 YFSETQ. Trimming cost V 3 bases and J 7 bases, with 17 bases left between them. The CDR3 consists of 14 residues. The CDR3 sequence: CASSSGQGGGEQYF. CDR3 coding DNA: TGCGCCAGCAGCTCCGGACAGGGAGGGGGTGAGCAGTACTTC.

The rearrangement joins TRBV27 to TRBJ2-3, with 11 bases identical to TRBD2. There are 17 residues in the CDR3. Germline assignment: CDR1 MNHEY and CDR2 SMNVEV (reference sequence). V lost 3 bases, J lost 5 bases, and 10 bases stayed unmatched. CDR3 bases: TGTGCCAGCAGTTTCATATTAGCGGGAGGGCCGGAAGATACGCAGTATTTT. Translation gives CASSFILAGGPEDTQYF.